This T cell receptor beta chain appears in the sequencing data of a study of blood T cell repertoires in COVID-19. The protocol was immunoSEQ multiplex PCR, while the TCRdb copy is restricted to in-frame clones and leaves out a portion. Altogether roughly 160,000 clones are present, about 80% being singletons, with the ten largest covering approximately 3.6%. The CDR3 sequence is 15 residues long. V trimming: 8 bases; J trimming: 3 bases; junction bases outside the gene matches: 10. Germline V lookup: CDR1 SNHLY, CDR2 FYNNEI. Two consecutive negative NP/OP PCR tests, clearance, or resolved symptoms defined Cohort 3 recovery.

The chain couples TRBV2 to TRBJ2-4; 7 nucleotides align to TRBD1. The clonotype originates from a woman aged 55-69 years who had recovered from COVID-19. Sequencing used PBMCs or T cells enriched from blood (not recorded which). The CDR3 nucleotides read TGTGCCAGCCAAAACAGGGGTTGGGACAAAAACATTCAGTACTTC. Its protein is CASQNRGWDKNIQYF.